Given below is one T cell receptor (beta chain) in context. The data were obtained in a study of control samples from healthy donors and cancer patients. This CDR3 is 14 amino acids long. The V end was cut by 4 bases, the J end by 4 bases, with 13 bases between. Germline V gene lookup returns CDR1 LNHDA and CDR2 SQIVND (reference sequence). TCRdb keeps only in-frame clones here, not all; method: immunoSEQ multiplex PCR. The sample carries around 120,000 clones, around 89% recorded once. The receptor comes from a woman in her seventies in good health. The genes are TRBV19 and TRBJ1-1, with D tentatively TRBD1 (5 bases). The sequencing input was blood. CDR3 DNA: TGTGCCAGTAGTACCCTGGCGGGGGGCACTGAAGCTTTCTTT. Its translation: CASSTLAGGTEAFF.